These T cell receptor beta chains were read from a single sample in a study of cytomegalovirus exposure and HLA in healthy donors. Sequenced by immunoSEQ multiplex PCR; TCRdb stores in-frame clones only, minus some. Of fewer than 200,000 clones in the sample, roughly 82% were seen once. Sequenced input: PBMCs. Source of these receptors: a girl between 5 and 17 years old in good health and CMV-seropositive. Each CDR3 is given with its conserved first and last residue. Fields, in order: CDR3 protein, CDR3 DNA, J gene, clone size, V gene, D gene. The D gene is left open where the match is weak. Rows give clone size only sometimes, using once, few, many, or a class for an expanded clone.

CASSQDKQGNQPQHF TGCGCCAGCAGCCAAGATAAACAGGGCAATCAGCCCCAGCATTTT TRBJ1-5 - TRBV4-3 -
CASSLAGVRSYEQYF TGTGCCAGCAGTTTAGCGGGAGTACGCTCCTACGAGCAGTACTTC TRBJ2-7 once TRBV27 TRBD2
CAWSVGGNTEAFF TGTGCCTGGAGTGTGGGGGGGAACACTGAAGCTTTCTTT TRBJ1-1 - TRBV30 -
CASSIFLSHYSNQPQHF TGTGCCAGTAGTATTTTCCTGAGCCACTATAGCAATCAGCCCCAGCATTTT TRBJ1-5 - TRBV19 -
CASSFWDRGDEQYF TGTGCCAGCAGCTTCTGGGACAGGGGCGACGAGCAGTACTTC TRBJ2-7 - TRBV7-8 TRBD1
CASSPRGTHQETQYF TGTGCCAGCAGCCCGCGGGGTACTCATCAAGAGACCCAGTACTTC TRBJ2-5 - TRBV5-4 -
CASSPGTGVREQYF TGTGCCAGCAGCCCCGGGACAGGGGTGCGCGAGCAGTACTTC TRBJ2-7 - TRBV28 TRBD1
CASSSPGRTGWLFF TGTGCCAGCAGCTCCCCGGGGAGGACCGGCTGGCTGTTTTTT TRBJ2-2 - TRBV7-2 -
CASSQDQGLAGKTQYF TGTGCCAGCAGCCAAGATCAGGGACTAGCGGGAAAGACCCAGTACTTC TRBJ2-5 - TRBV4-2 TRBD2
CSSQWGENTEAFF TGCAGCTCCCAGTGGGGGGAGAACACTGAAGCTTTCTTT TRBJ1-1 - TRBV29-1 -
CASSLIGGNTEAFF TGTGCCAGCAGCCTCATCGGGGGAAACACTGAAGCTTTCTTT TRBJ1-1 - TRBV7-9 -
CASSETDGGPEKLFF TGTGCCAGCAGTGAAACGGACGGGGGGCCTGAAAAACTGTTTTTT TRBJ1-4 - TRBV25-1 -
CASSRYGQARNEKLFF TGTGCCAGCAGCCGCTACGGTCAGGCGAGAAATGAAAAACTGTTTTTT TRBJ1-4 few TRBV5-4 -
CASSVAPRGTSTDTQYF TGTGCCAGCAGCGTAGCCCCCCGCGGAACTAGCACAGATACGCAGTATTTT TRBJ2-3 - TRBV9 -
CASGLVLARGPLYGYTF TGTGCTAGTGGTTTGGTATTAGCCAGGGGCCCACTCTATGGCTACACCTTC TRBJ1-2 - TRBV12-5 -
CASSEGASGFGEQYF TGTGCCAGCAGTGAAGGGGCTAGCGGGTTCGGCGAGCAGTACTTC TRBJ2-7 - TRBV2 TRBD2
CASSQDLAGDTQYF TGCGCCAGCAGCCAAGATCTAGCGGGAGATACGCAGTATTTT TRBJ2-3 - TRBV4-1 TRBD2
CASSSTLGLAGNNEQFF TGTGCCAGCAGCTCGACCCTGGGACTAGCAGGGAACAATGAGCAGTTCTTC TRBJ2-1 - TRBV7-9 TRBD2
CASTRGMDSTEAFF TGTGCCAGCACCCGCGGGATGGATTCCACTGAAGCTTTCTTT TRBJ1-1 - TRBV16 -
CASSQGTTSTDTQYF TGTGCCAGCAGCCAAGGTACTACTAGCACAGATACGCAGTATTTT TRBJ2-3 - TRBV14 -
CASSRQGAPNTEAFF TGTGCCAGCTCTCGGCAGGGGGCCCCGAACACTGAAGCTTTCTTT TRBJ1-1 - TRBV5-4 TRBD1
CASSRDTYTEAFF TGCGCCAGCAGTAGGGACACTTACACTGAAGCTTTCTTT TRBJ1-1 - TRBV10-2 -
CASSSSLAGDQYF TGTGCCAGCAGTTCGAGTTTAGCGGGAGACCAGTACTTC TRBJ2-7 few TRBV6-5 TRBD2
CAISDRSGGTGELFF TGTGCCATCAGTGACAGGAGCGGGGGGACCGGGGAGCTGTTTTTT TRBJ2-2 - TRBV10-3 TRBD2
CASSSQDRGPYEQYF TGTGCCAGCAGCTCCCAAGACAGGGGACCCTACGAGCAGTACTTC TRBJ2-7 - TRBV7-9 TRBD1
CASSLRRRSNYEQYF TGTGCCAGCAGTTTACGGCGGCGGAGTAACTACGAGCAGTACTTC TRBJ2-7 - TRBV27 -
CASSLVGGDTEAFF TGCGCCAGCAGCTTAGTGGGGGGGGACACTGAAGCTTTCTTT TRBJ1-1 - TRBV5-1 -
CATGQPNTGELFF TGTGCCACCGGACAGCCGAACACCGGGGAGCTGTTTTTT TRBJ2-2 - TRBV19 -
CASSLLAGGQWGETQYF TGCGCCAGCAGCCTACTAGCGGGAGGGCAATGGGGAGAGACCCAGTACTTC TRBJ2-5 - TRBV5-1 TRBD2
CSVERRGNTEAFF TGCAGCGTTGAAAGACGGGGGAACACTGAAGCTTTCTTT TRBJ1-1 - TRBV29-1 -
CASSVGAGGRDEQFF TGTGCCAGCAGTGTGGGAGCGGGAGGGCGGGATGAGCAGTTCTTC TRBJ2-1 once TRBV2 TRBD2
CASSPPESTDTQYF TGTGCCAGCAGCCCCCCGGAGAGCACAGATACGCAGTATTTT TRBJ2-3 - TRBV9 -
CASSQDPTGGQAYNEQFF TGTGCCAGCAGCCAAGATCCAACGGGGGGCCAGGCCTACAATGAGCAGTTCTTC TRBJ2-1 - TRBV4-2 -
CASSLGQGFYNEQFF TGTGCCAGTAGTCTTGGACAGGGGTTCTACAATGAGCAGTTCTTC TRBJ2-1 - TRBV19 TRBD1
CASSLRDFLEEGDNEQFF TGTGCCAGCAGTCTCCGGGACTTCCTAGAGGAAGGGGACAATGAGCAGTTCTTC TRBJ2-1 - TRBV28 -
CSVGDRVYGYTF TGCAGCGTTGGGGACAGGGTATATGGCTACACCTTC TRBJ1-2 few TRBV29-1 TRBD1
CATSPGAIYGYTF TGTGCCACCAGTCCAGGGGCCATCTATGGCTACACCTTC TRBJ1-2 - TRBV15 -
CASSPRSSVYNEKLFF TGCGCCAGCAGCCCCCGCTCCTCGGTGTATAATGAAAAACTGTTTTTT TRBJ1-4 - TRBV4-3 -
CASSQNLRTGGGGYTF TGCGCCAGCAGCCAAAACTTGAGGACAGGGGGGGGTGGCTACACCTTC TRBJ1-2 - TRBV4-1 TRBD1
CAWSVNSNYGYTF TGTGCCTGGAGTGTCAACAGCAACTATGGCTACACCTTC TRBJ1-2 - TRBV30 -
CASFLQGSSEQFF TGTGCCAGCTTCCTACAGGGTTCAAGTGAGCAGTTCTTC TRBJ2-1 - TRBV5-6 -
CASSSPREGGPGNTIYF TGTGCCAGCAGTTCCCCCCGGGAAGGGGGCCCTGGAAACACCATATATTTT TRBJ1-3 - TRBV28 TRBD1
CASSLASGGTDTQYF TGTGCCAGCAGTTTGGCTAGCGGGGGCACAGATACGCAGTATTTT TRBJ2-3 once TRBV27 TRBD2